The 22 T cell receptor beta chains reported below all come from one sample, sequenced in a study of neoadjuvant anti-PD-1 for oral cavity cancer. The sample's time point: after neoadjuvant nivolumab, at surgical resection. Here immunoSEQ multiplex PCR was the method, and the copy in TCRdb shows in-frame clones only, minus some. Seen here are some 15,000 clones, less than 75% observed once, and the top ten hold around 2.3%. The input for sequencing was PBMCs, taken after nivolumab (anti-PD-1) treatment. These receptors came from a person between 35 and 79 years old with oral cavity squamous cell carcinoma.

The chain joins TRBV7-3 to TRBJ1-2, with D unclear. V was shortened by 0 bases and J by 7 bases, with 18 bases between the two germline ends. The germline gives CDR1 SGHTA, CDR2 FQGTGA. The CDR3 length is 16 residues. CDR3 in amino acids: CASSLTPETGPGGYTF. In DNA, the CDR3 is TGTGCCAGCAGCTTAACGCCTGAGACGGGCCCGGGTGGCTACACCTTC.

The rearrangement uses TRBV29-1 and TRBJ2-1, with TRBD2 matching over 8 bases. With 7 bases clipped from V and 4 bases from J, the junction kept 3 bases outside the gene matches. This CDR3 is 12 amino acids long. Germline lookup yields CDR1 SQVTM and CDR2 ANQGSEA. Written as DNA, the CDR3 is TGCAGCGCACTAGCGGAGTACAATGAGCAGTTCTTC. Amino acid sequence: CSALAEYNEQFF.

The rearrangement uses TRBV19 and TRBJ1-1; weak D call: TRBD1 (5 bases). Germline V CDR1 and CDR2: LNHDA, SQIVND (reference sequence). Trimming stripped 1 base from V and 0 bases from J, with 9 bases between. The CDR3 extends over 15 amino acids. The DNA for the CDR3 is TGTGCCAGTAGTATAGCTGGGGGAATGAACACTGAAGCTTTCTTT. It encodes CASSIAGGMNTEAFF.

This rearrangement joins TRBV13 to TRBJ2-3; TRBD1 agrees at 7 bases. Trimming removed 3 bases from V and 4 bases from J; junction bases left unmatched: 4. CDR3 length: 14 residues. CDR1 is PRHDT, CDR2 FYEKMQ, per germline (reference sequence). CDR3 protein: CASSLTQGADTQYF. The CDR3 DNA sequence: TGTGCCAGCAGCTTGACCCAGGGGGCAGATACGCAGTATTTT.

V is TRBV2 and J is TRBJ2-3, with 9 nucleotides matching TRBD2. Germline CDR1 and CDR2: SNHLY and FYNNEI. CDR3 size: 20 residues. Trimming took 0 bases from V and 2 from J; bases not matched to a gene: 15. The CDR3 loop reads CASSEASPSGVLPSTDTQYF. Here the CDR3 DNA reads TGTGCCAGCAGTGAAGCAAGTCCTAGCGGGGTCCTTCCTTCCACAGATACGCAGTATTTT.

The chain links TRBV28 to TRBJ1-2; D unclear. The CDR3 has 12 amino acids. With 4 bases removed from V and 2 bases from J, the gap between germline ends came to 5 bases. Germline CDR1 is MDHEN and CDR2 is SYDVKM. DNA for the CDR3: TGTGCCAGCAGTTGGTACAACTATGGCTACACCTTC. The encoded protein is CASSWYNYGYTF.

The V call is TRBV1, the J call TRBJ2-7; the D call in the table, TRBD2, was not verified against the DNA. TRBV1 is assigned pseudogene status. The CDR3 spans 13 residues. The CDR3 reads CTSSQIGRDEQYF. As DNA, the CDR3 is TGCACCAGCAGCCAGATCGGGCGGGACGAGCAGTACTTC.

The V call is TRBV2, the J call TRBJ1-6; 10 bases are a match to TRBD1. This CDR3 has 14 residues. The V and J ends lost 8 bases and 9 bases, in that order; junction bases with no gene match: 7. Germline values: CDR1 SNHLY, CDR2 FYNNEI. The CDR3 loop reads CASGTGVWGSPLHF. As DNA, the CDR3 is TGTGCCAGCGGGACAGGGGTTTGGGGTTCACCCCTCCACTTT.

J is TRBJ2-1 and V is TRBV10-3; tentatively, D is TRBD2 (7 bases). The germline V gene has CDR1 ENHRY and CDR2 SYGVKD. V was pared by 8 bases and J by 6 bases, with 14 bases between. This CDR3 has 13 amino acids. CDR3 amino acids: CAIGGGIGNEQFF. As DNA, the CDR3 is TGTGCCATCGGGGGGGGCATTGGCAATGAGCAGTTCTTC.

The chain joins TRBV7-9 to TRBJ1-1, with D unresolved. With 2 bases removed from V and 0 bases from J, the gap between germline ends came to 7 bases. The CDR3 is 14 amino acids. CDR1 and CDR2 from the germline V gene are SEHNR and FQNEAQ (reference sequence). In DNA form, the CDR3 reads TGTGCCAGCAGCTTAAGTAGACTGAACACTGAAGCTTTCTTT. It is translated as CASSLSRLNTEAFF.

V usage is TRBV6-4 and J usage is TRBJ1-5; D perhaps matches TRBD1 (6 bases). CDR3 length equals 14 residues. Germline lookup yields CDR1 MRHNA and CDR2 SNTAGT. Trimming shortened V by 2 bases and J by 1 base, and 6 bases separated the two germline ends. The CDR3 loop reads CASSDRGSNQPQHF. The CDR3 region has the DNA TGTGCCAGCAGTGACAGGGGGAGCAATCAGCCCCAGCATTTT.

The chain joins TRBV4-1 to TRBJ1-1; the D is unclear. CDR1 and CDR2 (germline): MGHRA, YSYEKL. Trimming left V 2 bases short and J 5 bases short, with 12 bases between. The CDR3 consists of 14 residues. CDR3 DNA: TGCGCCAGCAGCCAATGGTTAGGGTCTACTGAAGCTTTCTTT. Translating it yields CASSQWLGSTEAFF.

The CDR3 coding sequence is TGTGCCAGCATTTCTGACGGGCCTCCCACGGAGCAGTACTTC. Its translation is CASISDGPPTEQYF. The chain employs TRBV27 and TRBJ2-7, with D unclear. CDR3 length equals 14 residues. In germline, CDR1 is MNHEY, CDR2 SMNVEV (reference sequence). The ends were cut back, 7 bases at V and 7 bases at J, with 20 bases in the middle.

The rearrangement links TRBV27 to TRBJ2-1, with TRBD2 matching 10 bases. The germline gives CDR1 MNHEY, CDR2 SMNVEV (reference sequence). The CDR3 spans 14 residues. V dropped 10 bases and J dropped 6; count of bases not matched to a gene: 9. CDR3 DNA: TGTGCCACCGGCGAACTAGCGGGGATCAATGAGCAGTTCTTC. Its protein product is CATGELAGINEQFF.

This chain links TRBV9 with TRBJ2-1; 7 nucleotides line up with TRBD2. Germline CDR1 and CDR2: SGDLS and YYNGEE. The CDR3 covers 15 residues. The trim removed 4 bases at V and 1 base at J, leaving 5 bases unmatched. CDR3 in DNA: TGTGCCAGCAGCTCAACCGGGGGGTCCTACAATGAGCAGTTCTTC. Translated: CASSSTGGSYNEQFF.

This chain connects TRBV29-1 to TRBJ1-4, with D possibly being TRBD1 (6 bases). The V end was cut by 4 bases, the J end by 4 bases, with 13 bases between. In germline, CDR1 is SQVTM, CDR2 ANQGSEA. The CDR3 runs 14 residues. CDR3 residues: CSVGVAGVNEKLFF. The CDR3 nucleotides read TGCAGCGTTGGGGTAGCAGGGGTTAATGAAAAACTGTTTTTT.

The chain uses TRBV28 and TRBJ2-1, with 9 bases matching TRBD2. With 4 bases clipped from V and 10 bases from J, the junction kept 8 bases outside the gene matches. CDR3 length: 14 amino acids. Germline loops: CDR1 MDHEN, CDR2 SYDVKM. The CDR3 region is CASSSGTSRREQFF. CDR3 DNA sequence: TGTGCCAGCAGTTCGGGGACTAGCCGGCGAGAGCAGTTCTTC.

The CDR3 sequence is CAIATAPLTGELFF. In nucleotides, the CDR3 is TGTGCCATCGCGACAGCGCCCCTCACCGGGGAGCTGTTTTTT. The chain carries TRBV10-3 and TRBJ2-2, with D possibly being TRBD1 (5 bases). V dropped 8 bases and J dropped 4 bases, with 14 bases sitting between them. This CDR3 has 14 amino acids. Germline values: CDR1 ENHRY, CDR2 SYGVKD.

This clone was picked up one time. The V and J genes are TRBV10-3 and TRBJ1-4; TRBD1 aligns across 7 bases. CDR1 is ENHRY, CDR2 SYGVKD, per germline. V dropped 1 base and J dropped 6; count of bases not matched to a gene: 5. This CDR3 comprises 15 residues. The DNA of the CDR3 is TGTGCCATCAGTGAGTTGACAGGGCTTGATGAAAAACTGTTTTTT. Translation: CAISELTGLDEKLFF.

J is TRBJ2-3 and V is TRBV6-1, with 11 bases fitting TRBD2. The germline gives CDR1 MNHNS, CDR2 SASEGT. V shed 2 bases, J shed 4 bases, and the junction held 5 bases outside the gene matches. The CDR3 sequence is 16 residues long. The CDR3 region is CASSEPVAGGADTQYF. The CDR3 nucleotides read TGTGCCAGCAGTGAACCGGTAGCGGGGGGGGCAGATACGCAGTATTTT.

The chain uses TRBV19 and TRBJ1-5, with 9 positions matching TRBD1. CDR1 is LNHDA and CDR2 is SQIVND in the germline V gene (reference sequence). The V gene end was trimmed by 7 bases and the J gene end by 6 bases; junction bases not matched to a gene: 13. The CDR3 is made up of 16 amino acids. In DNA, the CDR3 is TGTGCCAGTACCGATCCACAGGGGGCCTACCGTCAGCCCCAGCATTTT. This translates into CASTDPQGAYRQPQHF.

This clone was picked up a small number of times. CDR3: CASSPFTALNGYTF. For the CDR3, the DNA is TGTGCCAGCAGCCCGTTCACAGCTTTGAATGGCTACACCTTC. This chain uses TRBV7-9 with TRBJ1-2, with D unclear. Germline V CDR1 and CDR2: SEHNR, FQNEAQ (reference sequence). V was clipped by 5 bases and J by 6 bases, with 16 bases between them. The CDR3 runs to 14 residues.